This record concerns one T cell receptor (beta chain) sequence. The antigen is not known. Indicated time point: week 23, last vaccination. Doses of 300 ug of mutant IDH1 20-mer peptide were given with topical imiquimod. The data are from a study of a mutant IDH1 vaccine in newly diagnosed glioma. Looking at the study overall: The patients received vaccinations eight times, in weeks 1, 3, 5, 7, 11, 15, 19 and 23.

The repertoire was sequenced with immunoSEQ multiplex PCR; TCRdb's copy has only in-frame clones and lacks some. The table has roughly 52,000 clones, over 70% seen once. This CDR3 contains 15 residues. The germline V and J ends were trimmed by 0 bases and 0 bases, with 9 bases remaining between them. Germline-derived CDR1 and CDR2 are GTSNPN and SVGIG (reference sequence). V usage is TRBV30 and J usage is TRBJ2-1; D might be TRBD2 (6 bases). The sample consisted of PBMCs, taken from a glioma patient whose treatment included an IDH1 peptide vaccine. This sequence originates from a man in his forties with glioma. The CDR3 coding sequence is TGTGCCTGGAGTGTTATGACTAGCTCCTACAATGAGCAGTTCTTC. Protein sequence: CAWSVMTSSYNEQFF.